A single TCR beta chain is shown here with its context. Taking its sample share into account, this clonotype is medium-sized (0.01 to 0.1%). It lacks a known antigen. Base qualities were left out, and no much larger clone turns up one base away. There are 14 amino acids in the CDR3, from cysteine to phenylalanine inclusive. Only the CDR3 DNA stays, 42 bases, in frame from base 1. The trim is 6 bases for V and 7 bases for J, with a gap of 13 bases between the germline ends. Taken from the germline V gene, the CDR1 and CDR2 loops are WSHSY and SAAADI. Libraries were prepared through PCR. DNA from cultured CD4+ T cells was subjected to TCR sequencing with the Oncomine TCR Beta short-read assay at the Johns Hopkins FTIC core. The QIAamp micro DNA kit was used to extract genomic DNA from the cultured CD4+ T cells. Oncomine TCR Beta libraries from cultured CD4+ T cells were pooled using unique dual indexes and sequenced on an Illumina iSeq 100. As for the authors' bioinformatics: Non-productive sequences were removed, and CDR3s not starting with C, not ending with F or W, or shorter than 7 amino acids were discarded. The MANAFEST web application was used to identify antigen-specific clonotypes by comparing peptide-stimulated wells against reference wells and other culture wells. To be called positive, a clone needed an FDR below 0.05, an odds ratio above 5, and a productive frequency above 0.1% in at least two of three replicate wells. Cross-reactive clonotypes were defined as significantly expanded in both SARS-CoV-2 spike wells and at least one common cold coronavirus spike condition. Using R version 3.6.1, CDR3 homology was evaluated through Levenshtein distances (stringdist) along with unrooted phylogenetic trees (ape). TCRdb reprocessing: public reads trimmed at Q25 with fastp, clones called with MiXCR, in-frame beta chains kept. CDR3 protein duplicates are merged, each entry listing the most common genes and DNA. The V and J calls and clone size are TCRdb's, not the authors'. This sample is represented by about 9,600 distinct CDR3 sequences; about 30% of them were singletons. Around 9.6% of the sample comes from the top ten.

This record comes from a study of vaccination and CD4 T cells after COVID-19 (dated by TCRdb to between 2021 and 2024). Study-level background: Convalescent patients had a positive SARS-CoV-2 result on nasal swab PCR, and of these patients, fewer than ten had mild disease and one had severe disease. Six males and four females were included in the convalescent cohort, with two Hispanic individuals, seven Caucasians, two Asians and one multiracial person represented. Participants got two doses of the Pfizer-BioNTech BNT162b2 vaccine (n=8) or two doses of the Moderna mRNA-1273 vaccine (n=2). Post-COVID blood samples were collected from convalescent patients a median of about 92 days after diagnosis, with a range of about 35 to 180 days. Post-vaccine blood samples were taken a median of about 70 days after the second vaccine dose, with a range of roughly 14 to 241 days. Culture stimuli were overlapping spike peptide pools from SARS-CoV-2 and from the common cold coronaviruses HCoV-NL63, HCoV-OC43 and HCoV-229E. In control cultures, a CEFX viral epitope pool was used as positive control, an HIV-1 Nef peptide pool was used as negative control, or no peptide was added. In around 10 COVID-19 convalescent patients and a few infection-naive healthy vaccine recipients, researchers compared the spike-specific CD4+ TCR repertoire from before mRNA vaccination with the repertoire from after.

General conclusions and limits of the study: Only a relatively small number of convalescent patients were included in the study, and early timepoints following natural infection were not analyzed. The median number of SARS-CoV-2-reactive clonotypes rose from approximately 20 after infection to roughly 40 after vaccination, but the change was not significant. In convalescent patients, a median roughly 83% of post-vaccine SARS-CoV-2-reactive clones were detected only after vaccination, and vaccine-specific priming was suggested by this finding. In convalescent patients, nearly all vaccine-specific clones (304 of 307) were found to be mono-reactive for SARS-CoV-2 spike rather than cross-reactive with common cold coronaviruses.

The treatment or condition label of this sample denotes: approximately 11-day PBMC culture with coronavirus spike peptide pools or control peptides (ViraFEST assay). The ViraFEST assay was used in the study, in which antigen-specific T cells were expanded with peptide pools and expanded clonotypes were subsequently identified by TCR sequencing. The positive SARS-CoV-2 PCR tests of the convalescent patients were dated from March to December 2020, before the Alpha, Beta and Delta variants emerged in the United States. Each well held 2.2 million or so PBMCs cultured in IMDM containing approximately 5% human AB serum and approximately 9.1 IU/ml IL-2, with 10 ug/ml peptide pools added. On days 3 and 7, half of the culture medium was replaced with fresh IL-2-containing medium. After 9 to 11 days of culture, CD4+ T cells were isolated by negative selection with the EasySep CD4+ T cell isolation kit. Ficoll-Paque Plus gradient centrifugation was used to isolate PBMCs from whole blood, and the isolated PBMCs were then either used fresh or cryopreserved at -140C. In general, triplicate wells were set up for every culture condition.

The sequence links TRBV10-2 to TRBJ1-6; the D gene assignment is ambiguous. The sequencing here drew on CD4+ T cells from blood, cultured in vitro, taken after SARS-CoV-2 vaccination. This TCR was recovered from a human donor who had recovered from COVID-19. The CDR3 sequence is CASRTDMGNSPLHF. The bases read TGCGCCAGCAGGACCGACATGGGGAATTCACCCCTCCACTTT.